This T cell receptor (beta chain) was sequenced in a study of lymphopenia after photon versus proton radiotherapy (dated by TCRdb to the late 2010s). Study-wide context: The immunological effects of photon versus proton radiation therapy were compared in patients with gastrointestinal tumors who developed high-grade lymphopenia. A cohort of 20 patients with gastrointestinal tumors who received either photon or proton therapy and subsequently developed lymphopenia was included. The study was designed to characterize how the impact on the immune system differs between the two radiation modalities. The paper's findings and limits, for the study overall: Proton-treated patients stayed relatively stable during treatment, while photon-treated patients lost naive T cells and TCR diversity and gained effector/memory populations. After the lymphocyte count nadir, repertoires from photon-treated patients showed oligoclonal expansion, particularly of CD8+ Temra cells, and this expansion drove the decline in diversity. The survival association was assessed only in patients who died, and better survival with proton therapy was presented by the authors as a possibility rather than a demonstrated result. Among patients across the cohort who died, overall survival time showed an inverse correlation with a larger post-nadir drop in TCR diversity.

Library prep was done by the immunoSEQ multiplex PCR assay. T cell repertoires were profiled by deep sequencing of rearranged TCR beta loci, alongside multiparametric flow cytometry. In its TCRdb copy, this immuneACCESS table keeps in-frame sequences only and misses some clones. Where compared with another copy, unresolved V genes explain less than half of these, and the others have no known cause. The sample table lists 60,000 or so clones, approximately 86% of them with a count of one. The ten top clones hold approximately 2% of the sample. To note about this clone: The target of this receptor is not known. No base qualities exist here, and no much larger clone lies one base off it.

V lost 3 bases and J lost 11 bases; the stretch between them is 13 bases long. From a lookup of the germline V gene, CDR1 and CDR2 are SGHTA and FQGNSA. Reading from cysteine to phenylalanine, the CDR3 counts 12 amino acids. Solely the CDR3 DNA is kept, with 36 bases framed from the first base. The receptor's source is a man in his forties with gastric cancer. Specimen: peripheral blood, collected from a patient treated with photon-based radiotherapy. Recombination connected TRBV7-2 to TRBJ1-2; the D gene cannot be resolved reliably. Here the CDR3 is given as CASSLYERGYTF. The DNA reads TGTGCCAGCAGCTTGTATGAACGCGGATACACCTTC.